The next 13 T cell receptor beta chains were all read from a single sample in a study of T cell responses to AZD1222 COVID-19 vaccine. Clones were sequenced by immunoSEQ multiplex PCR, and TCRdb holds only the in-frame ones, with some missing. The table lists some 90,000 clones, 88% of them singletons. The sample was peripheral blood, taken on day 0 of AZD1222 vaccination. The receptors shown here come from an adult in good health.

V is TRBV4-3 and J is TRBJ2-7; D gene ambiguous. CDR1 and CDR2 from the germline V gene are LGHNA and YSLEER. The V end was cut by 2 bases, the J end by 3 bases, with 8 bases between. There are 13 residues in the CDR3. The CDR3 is CASSQSHGYEQYF. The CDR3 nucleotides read TGCGCCAGCAGCCAAAGTCATGGCTACGAGCAGTACTTC.

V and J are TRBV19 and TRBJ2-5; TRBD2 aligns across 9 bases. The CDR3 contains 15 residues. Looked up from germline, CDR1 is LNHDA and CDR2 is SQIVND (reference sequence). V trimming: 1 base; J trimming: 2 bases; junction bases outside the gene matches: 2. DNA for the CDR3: TGTGCCAGTAGTATAGGGCTAGCGGGACAAGAGACCCAGTACTTC. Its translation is CASSIGLAGQETQYF. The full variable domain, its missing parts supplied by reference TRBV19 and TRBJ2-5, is DGGITQSPKYLFRKEGQNVTLSCEQNLNHDAMYWYRQDPGQGLRLIYYSQIVNDFQKGDIAEGYSVSREKKESFPLTVTSAQKNPTAFYLCASSIGLAGQETQYFGPGTRLLVL.

The CDR3 bases are TGTGCCAGTCGGGGACCCCAAGAGACCCAGTACTTC. It yields the protein CASRGPQETQYF. The chain combines TRBV9 with TRBJ2-5; D is tentatively TRBD1 or TRBD2 (5 bases each). V was pared by 8 bases and J by 1 base, with 9 bases between. Germline CDR1 and CDR2: SGDLS and YYNGEE. This CDR3 is built from 12 residues.

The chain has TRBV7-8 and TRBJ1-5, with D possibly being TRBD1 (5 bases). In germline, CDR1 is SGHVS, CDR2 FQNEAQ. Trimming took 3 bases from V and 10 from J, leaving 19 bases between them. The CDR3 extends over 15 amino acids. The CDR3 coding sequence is TGTGCCAGCAGCTTTACTACCGGGGGTCTGACTCCCCAGCATTTT. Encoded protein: CASSFTTGGLTPQHF.

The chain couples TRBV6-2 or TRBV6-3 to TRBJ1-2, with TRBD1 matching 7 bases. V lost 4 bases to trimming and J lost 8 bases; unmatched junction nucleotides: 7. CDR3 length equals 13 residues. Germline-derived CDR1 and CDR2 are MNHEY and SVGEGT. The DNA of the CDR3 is TGTGCCAGCAGTTCAAAGACAGGGATCGGCTACACCTTC. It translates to CASSSKTGIGYTF.

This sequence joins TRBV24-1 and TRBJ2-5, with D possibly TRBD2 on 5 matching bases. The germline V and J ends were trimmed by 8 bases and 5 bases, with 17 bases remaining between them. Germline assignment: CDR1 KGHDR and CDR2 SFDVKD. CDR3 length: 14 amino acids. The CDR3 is CATKGAGSQETQYF. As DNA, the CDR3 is TGTGCCACCAAGGGAGCCGGAAGTCAGGAGACCCAGTACTTC.

For the CDR3, the DNA is TGTGCCAGCAGTCCAGGACCTAACTATGGCTACACCTTC. It specifies CASSPGPNYGYTF. The V and J genes are TRBV7-3 and TRBJ1-2; D unclear. Trimming removed 6 bases at V and 0 bases at J, with 8 bases between. Per germline, CDR1 SGHTA and CDR2 FQGTGA. The CDR3 extends over 13 amino acids.

CDR3 in DNA: TGTGCCAGCAGCTTACGAGACGGGACAGGGGGCAGGGATGGCTACACCTTC. Translating it yields CASSLRDGTGGRDGYTF. The rearrangement uses TRBV7-8 and TRBJ1-2; 12 bases are a match to TRBD1. The trim removed 2 bases at V and 6 bases at J, leaving 10 bases unmatched. Germline CDR1 and CDR2: SGHVS and FQNEAQ. This CDR3 has 17 residues.

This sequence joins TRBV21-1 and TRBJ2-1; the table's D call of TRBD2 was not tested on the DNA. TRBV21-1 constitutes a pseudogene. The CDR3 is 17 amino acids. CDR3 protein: CASSKEGTSGSYNEQFF. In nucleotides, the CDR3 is TGTGCCAGCAGCAAAGAGGGGACTAGCGGGTCCTACAATGAGCAGTTCTTC.

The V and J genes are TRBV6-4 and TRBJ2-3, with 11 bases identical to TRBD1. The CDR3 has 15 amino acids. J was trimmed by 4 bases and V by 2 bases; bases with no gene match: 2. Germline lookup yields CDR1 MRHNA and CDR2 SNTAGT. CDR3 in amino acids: CASSDGGQGADTQYF. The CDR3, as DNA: TGTGCCAGCAGTGACGGGGGACAGGGGGCAGATACGCAGTATTTT.

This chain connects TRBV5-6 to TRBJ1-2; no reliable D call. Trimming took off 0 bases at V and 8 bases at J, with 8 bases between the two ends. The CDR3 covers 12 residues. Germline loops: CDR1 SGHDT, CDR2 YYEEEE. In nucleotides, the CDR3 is TGTGCCAGCAGCTTGGCCCCGTCGGGCTACACCTTC. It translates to CASSLAPSGYTF.

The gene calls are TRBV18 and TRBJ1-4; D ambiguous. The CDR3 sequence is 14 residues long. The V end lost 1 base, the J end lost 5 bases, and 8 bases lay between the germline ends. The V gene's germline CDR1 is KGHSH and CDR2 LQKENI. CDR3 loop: CASSPQGGNEKLFF. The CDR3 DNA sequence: TGTGCCAGCTCACCACAGGGAGGGAATGAAAAACTGTTTTTT.

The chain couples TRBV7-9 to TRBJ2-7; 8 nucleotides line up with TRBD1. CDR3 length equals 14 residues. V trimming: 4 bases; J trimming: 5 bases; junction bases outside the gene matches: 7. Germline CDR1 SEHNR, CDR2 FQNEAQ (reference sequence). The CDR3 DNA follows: TGTGCCAGCAGCTCTGGACAGGGATTCCACGAGCAGTACTTC. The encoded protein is CASSSGQGFHEQYF. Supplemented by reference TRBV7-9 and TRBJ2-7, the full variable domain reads DTGVSQNPRHKITKRGQNVTFRCDPISEHNRLYWYRQTLGQGPEFLTYFQNEAQLEKSRLLSDRFSAERPKGSFSTLEIQRTEQGDSAMYLCASSSGQGFHEQYFGPGTRLTVT.